The T cell receptor (beta chain) described here comes from a study of CD8+ T cells in alopecia areata. The study, taken as a whole, reports: Under tofacitinib, fewer expanded CD8+ clones appeared among the top 100 scalp clones.

Described treatment: oral pan-JAK inhibitor, 5-10 mg twice daily. The germline CDR1 and CDR2 sequences are SQVTM and ANQGSEA. V was pared by 1 base and J by 2 bases, with 8 bases between. The CDR3 is 13 residues long. Following extraction, RNA underwent reverse transcription to cDNA, which served as the sequencing template. The assay was immunoSEQ multiplex PCR, and TCRdb's table has in-frame clones only and misses some. The sample includes 150,000 to 200,000 clones, under 80% of them seen just once. This clone was found a few times. As yet, its antigen is unknown. Here the sequenced sample was CD4+ T cells sorted from blood, taken around week 50, from a patient treated with tofacitinib. This receptor was taken from a human donor with alopecia areata. The chain employs TRBV29-1 and TRBJ1-2; possibly TRBD1 for D (6 bases). The CDR3, as DNA: TGCAGCGTTGAAGTCAGGGGAAACTATGGCTACACCTTC. It is translated as CSVEVRGNYGYTF.